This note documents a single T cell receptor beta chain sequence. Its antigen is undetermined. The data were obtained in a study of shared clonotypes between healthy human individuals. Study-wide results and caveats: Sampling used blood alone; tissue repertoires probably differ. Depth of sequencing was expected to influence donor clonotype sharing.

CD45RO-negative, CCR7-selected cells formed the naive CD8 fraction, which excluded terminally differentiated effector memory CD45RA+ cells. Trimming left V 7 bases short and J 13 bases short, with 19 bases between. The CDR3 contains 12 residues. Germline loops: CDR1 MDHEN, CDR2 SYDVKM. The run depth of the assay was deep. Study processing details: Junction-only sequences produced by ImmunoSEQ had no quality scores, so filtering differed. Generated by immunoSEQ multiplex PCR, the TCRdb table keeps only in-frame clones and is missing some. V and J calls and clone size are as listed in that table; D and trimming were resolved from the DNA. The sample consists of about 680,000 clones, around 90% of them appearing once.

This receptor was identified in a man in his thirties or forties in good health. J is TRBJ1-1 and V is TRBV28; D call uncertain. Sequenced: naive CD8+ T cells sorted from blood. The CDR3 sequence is CASTLGRQRVFF. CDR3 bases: TGTGCCAGCACCCTGGGCCGGCAAAGGGTTTTCTTT.